This T cell receptor (beta chain) was sequenced for a study of T-cell memory formation after mild COVID-19. TCRdb re-called the 5' RACE reads through MiXCR, storing one row per CDR3 protein. The sample yields some 150,000 distinct CDR3 sequences, 15% to 20% seen once. CDR3 length: 13 amino acids. With V trimmed by 5 bases and J by 6 bases, 4 bases remained unmatched. Germline CDR1 and CDR2: LGHDT and YNNKEL (reference sequence). This clonotype appeared a few times. The chain carries TRBV3-1 and TRBJ1-5, with 7 bases lining up with TRBD1. The clonotype comes from an adult woman who had mild COVID-19 (a few samples of this study predate the infection). Cell type and time point are not known. The sequenced sample was PBMCs or a T cell subset sorted from them (not recorded which). The DNA of the CDR3 is TGTGCCAGCAGCGCAGGGGGTGGTCAGCCCCAGCATTTT. This gives the protein CASSAGGGQPQHF.